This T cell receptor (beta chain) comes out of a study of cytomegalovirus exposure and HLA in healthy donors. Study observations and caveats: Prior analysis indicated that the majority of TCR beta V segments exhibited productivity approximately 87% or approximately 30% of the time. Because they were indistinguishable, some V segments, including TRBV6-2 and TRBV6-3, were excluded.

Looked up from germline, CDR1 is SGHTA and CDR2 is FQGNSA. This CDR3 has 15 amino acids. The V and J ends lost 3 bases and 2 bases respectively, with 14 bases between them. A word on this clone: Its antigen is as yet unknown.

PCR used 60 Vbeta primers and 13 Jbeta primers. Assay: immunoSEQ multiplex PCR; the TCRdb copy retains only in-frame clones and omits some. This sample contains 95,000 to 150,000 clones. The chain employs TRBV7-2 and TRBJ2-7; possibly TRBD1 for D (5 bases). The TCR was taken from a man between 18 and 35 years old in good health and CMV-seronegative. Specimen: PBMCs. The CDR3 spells CASSFEQGKTYEQYF. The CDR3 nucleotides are TGTGCCAGCAGCTTCGAGCAGGGTAAGACCTACGAGCAGTACTTC.